Listed below are T cell receptor beta chains from one sample, sequenced in a study of T cells after yellow fever vaccination. TCRdb re-called the 5' RACE reads through MiXCR, storing one row per CDR3 protein. The sample yields roughly 100,000 distinct CDR3 sequences, under 9% seen once. The specimen was CD8+ T cells not binding an NS4B(214-222) dextramer, sorted from PBMCs, collected around 16 days after the first yellow fever vaccination. The receptors stem from a man aged 18 to 29 who received the YFV17D yellow fever vaccine. The CDR3 runs from the conserved cysteine through the conserved F or W. The D gene is left open where the match is weak. Expanded clones get a size class; other rows say once, few or many, or leave the size out.

j_gene	v_gene	d_gene	abundance	CDR3aa	CDR3nt
TRBJ1-5	TRBV6-1	TRBD1	.	CASSETGEGIQPQNF	TGTGCCAGCAGTGAAACAGGGGAGGGAATTCAGCCCCAGAATTTT
TRBJ2-3	TRBV6-5	.	.	CASSFNGDTQYF	TGTGCCAGCAGTTTCAACGGGGATACGCAGTATTTT
TRBJ1-5	TRBV30	.	few	CAWSVAANQPQHF	TGTGCCTGGAGTGTGGCAGCTAATCAGCCCCAGCATTTT
TRBJ2-1	TRBV6-2/TRBV6-3	.	few	CASRDTIYNEQFF	TGTGCCAGCAGGGACACGATTTACAATGAGCAGTTCTTC
TRBJ2-1	TRBV12-3/TRBV12-4	.	.	CASRDRDPYNEQFF	TGTGCCAGCAGGGACCGGGACCCTTACAATGAGCAGTTCTTC
TRBJ1-2	TRBV29-1	.	many	CSVEMTSNYGYTF	TGCAGCGTTGAGATGACCAGTAACTATGGCTACACCTTC
TRBJ1-1	TRBV3-1	.	few	CASSRRDGTEAFF	TGTGCCAGCAGCAGGAGGGACGGCACTGAAGCTTTCTTT
TRBJ2-2	TRBV4-3	.	many	CASSQAGELFF	TGCGCCAGCAGCCAGGCCGGGGAGCTGTTTTTT
TRBJ1-5	TRBV27	TRBD1	few	CASSPTGTGGMDNQPQHF	TGTGCCAGCAGTCCTACCGGGACAGGGGGCATGGACAATCAGCCCCAGCATTTT
TRBJ2-7	TRBV27	.	few	CASSFSAGTYSYEQYF	TGTGCCAGCAGTTTCTCCGCCGGGACCTACTCCTACGAGCAGTACTTC
TRBJ2-7	TRBV10-3	TRBD1	few	CAISALSGQGAREQYF	TGTGCCATCAGTGCGTTGTCGGGACAGGGGGCCAGGGAGCAGTACTTC
TRBJ2-5	TRBV20-1	TRBD2	.	CSARVGGLQETQYF	TGCAGTGCTAGGGTGGGGGGGTTACAAGAGACCCAGTACTTC
TRBJ1-1	TRBV2	.	.	CASSESRGFRNTEAFF	TGTGCCAGCAGTGAAAGTCGGGGGTTCAGGAACACTGAAGCTTTCTTT
TRBJ2-7	TRBV11-2	TRBD1	.	CASGKGPSGTVNYEYEQYF	TGTGCCAGCGGTAAAGGCCCATCCGGGACAGTAAATTACGAATACGAGCAGTACTTC
TRBJ2-7	TRBV25-1	TRBD1	once	CASSPPGQGEQYF	TGTGCCAGCAGTCCCCCGGGACAGGGCGAGCAGTACTTC
TRBJ2-1	TRBV6-5	.	few	CASSYSWLLFF	TGTGCCAGCAGTTACTCGTGGCTCCTGTTCTTC
TRBJ1-5	TRBV15	.	.	CATSRDPTGIQPQHF	TGTGCCACCAGCAGAGATCCCACAGGGATTCAGCCCCAGCATTTT
TRBJ1-1	TRBV19	.	few	CASSNLARGNTEAFF	TGTGCCAGTAGTAACCTGGCTAGGGGTAACACTGAAGCTTTCTTT
TRBJ2-1	TRBV7-9	.	many	CASSLAGLAYNEQFF	TGTGCCAGCAGCTTAGCGGGGCTCGCCTACAATGAGCAGTTCTTC
TRBJ2-2	TRBV7-2	TRBD2	.	CASSLGLAGIRTGELFF	TGTGCCAGCAGCTTGGGACTAGCGGGGATTAGGACCGGGGAGCTGTTTTTT
TRBJ1-2	TRBV12-3/TRBV12-4	.	many	CASSPPPLGGYGYTF	TGTGCCAGCAGTCCCCCCCCGTTGGGGGGCTATGGCTACACCTTC
TRBJ2-1	TRBV6-4	.	few	CASSDKGGNEQFF	TGTGCCAGCAGTGACAAGGGGGGGAATGAGCAGTTCTTC
TRBJ2-4	TRBV3-1	TRBD2	.	CASSQERLAGGLSYKNIQYF	TGTGCCAGCAGCCAAGAGAGGCTAGCGGGGGGATTGAGCTACAAAAACATTCAGTACTTC
TRBJ2-1	TRBV20-1	.	few	CSATQNGGVLNEQFF	TGCAGTGCTACACAGAACGGGGGCGTCCTCAATGAGCAGTTCTTC
TRBJ2-1	TRBV5-5	.	many	CASSLAGGYSYNEQFF	TGTGCCAGCAGCTTGGCTGGCGGGTACTCCTACAATGAGCAGTTCTTC
TRBJ2-1	TRBV6-2/TRBV6-3	.	many	CASSYSRSVEQFF	TGTGCCAGCAGTTACTCTAGAAGTGTCGAGCAGTTCTTC
TRBJ2-3	TRBV7-9	TRBD2	few	CASSPPSGGAADTQYF	TGTGCCAGCAGCCCACCTAGCGGGGGGGCAGCAGATACGCAGTATTTT
TRBJ1-2	TRBV7-9	.	few	CASSPNSETQGIHGYTF	TGTGCCAGCAGCCCCAATAGCGAAACACAGGGAATACATGGCTACACCTTC
TRBJ2-3	TRBV5-4	.	.	CASSIWGTDTQYF	TGTGCCAGCAGCATCTGGGGGACAGATACGCAGTATTTT
TRBJ1-5	TRBV12-3/TRBV12-4	.	few	CASSFGGSQPQHF	TGTGCCAGCAGTTTTGGGGGAAGTCAGCCCCAGCATTTT
TRBJ2-1	TRBV27	.	.	CASSLWVTGYNEQFF	TGTGCCAGCAGTTTATGGGTGACAGGCTACAATGAGCAGTTCTTC
TRBJ2-1	TRBV7-3	TRBD1	many	CASSLVRQGRGNEQFF	TGTGCCAGCAGCTTAGTTAGACAGGGAAGGGGCAATGAGCAGTTCTTC
TRBJ2-1	TRBV6-1	TRBD2	.	CASSPVAGETYNEQFF	TGTGCCAGCAGTCCCGTAGCGGGGGAAACCTACAATGAGCAGTTCTTC
TRBJ1-2	TRBV7-6	.	.	CASSFTSGTPFYGYTF	TGTGCCAGCAGCTTTACATCCGGGACCCCTTTTTATGGCTACACCTTC
TRBJ1-2	TRBV14	.	few	CASGGIAGYTF	TGTGCCAGCGGGGGGATAGCTGGCTACACCTTC
TRBJ1-2	TRBV4-1	.	.	CASSQGLGTRENYGYTF	TGCGCCAGCAGCCAAGGGTTGGGGACCCGGGAAAACTATGGCTACACCTTC
TRBJ1-1	TRBV19	.	.	CASSIVRTGLRTEAFF	TGTGCCAGTAGTATTGTTAGAACAGGACTACGGACTGAAGCTTTCTTT
TRBJ2-2	TRBV7-3	.	many	CASSLRAGELFF	TGTGCCAGCAGCTTAAGGGCCGGGGAGCTGTTTTTT
TRBJ2-1	TRBV4-3	TRBD1	.	CASSRGTGAGNEQFF	TGCGCCAGCAGTCGGGGAACAGGGGCAGGCAATGAGCAGTTCTTC
TRBJ2-2	TRBV11-2	.	.	CASSLGRAGTGELFF	TGTGCCAGCAGCTTAGGACGGGCCGGCACCGGGGAGCTGTTTTTT
TRBJ1-2	TRBV12-3/TRBV12-4	.	few	CASSLDTARGYTF	TGTGCCAGCAGTCTGGACACCGCTCGGGGCTACACCTTC
TRBJ2-1	TRBV15	.	.	CATSSPSTRGTYNEQFF	TGTGCCACCAGCAGTCCCAGTACTAGGGGAACCTACAATGAGCAGTTCTTC
TRBJ1-5	TRBV11-3	.	.	CASSSSVTCGNQPQHF	TGTGCCAGCAGCTCTTCGGTGACCTGTGGCAATCAGCCCCAGCATTTT
TRBJ2-7	TRBV7-9	.	.	CASSSRAGATYEQYF	TGTGCCAGCAGCAGTCGGGCGGGGGCAACCTACGAGCAGTACTTC
TRBJ1-2	TRBV7-9	.	few	CASSPGGEPGYTF	TGTGCCAGCAGCCCCGGCGGTGAACCTGGCTACACCTTC
TRBJ2-3	TRBV11-2	.	many	CASSPVSGDTQYF	TGTGCCAGCAGCCCCGTGTCGGGAGATACGCAGTATTTT
TRBJ2-2	TRBV12-3/TRBV12-4	.	.	CASIFPGTGELFF	TGTGCCAGCATTTTCCCGGGCACCGGGGAGCTGTTTTTT
TRBJ2-7	TRBV4-1	.	few	CASSPWIRDSEQYF	TGCGCCAGCAGCCCCTGGATCCGGGATAGCGAGCAGTACTTC